These 12 T cell receptor beta chains were all obtained from the same sample, sequenced in a study of cytomegalovirus exposure and HLA in healthy donors. Vbeta (60) and Jbeta (13) primers were used in the PCR. Profiled with immunoSEQ multiplex PCR; TCRdb holds only in-frame clones, not every one. Altogether 150,000 or so clones are present, 60% to 80% being singletons, with the ten largest covering around 1.6%. Sequencing was performed on PBMCs. These receptors were obtained from a female donor in good health and CMV-seronegative.

This clone occurred a few times. V usage is TRBV5-1 and J usage is TRBJ2-7; D might be TRBD2 (6 bases). This CDR3 contains 16 residues. Germline CDR1 is SGHRS and CDR2 is YFSETQ. V shed 3 bases and J shed 6 bases, with 22 bases lying between them. The CDR3 nucleotides read TGCGCCAGCAGCTCGGCCCCAATAGCGGCCCCGGGCGAGCAGTACTTC. As protein: CASSSAPIAAPGEQYF.

The CDR3 loop reads CASRSMRQGTQHF. In DNA, the CDR3 is TGTGCCAGCAGGTCAATGCGACAGGGAACCCAGCATTTT. The chain couples TRBV6-5 to TRBJ1-5, with 7 bases lining up with TRBD1. The CDR3 extends over 13 amino acids. Germline V gives CDR1 MNHEY, CDR2 SVGAGI. J gave up 11 bases and V 6 bases, and 10 bases lay outside the gene matches.

The rearrangement uses TRBV15 and TRBJ2-1; TRBD1 aligns across 10 bases. The CDR3 runs 16 residues. Germline V CDR1 and CDR2: LNHNV, YYDKDF (reference sequence). J lost 10 bases, V lost 3 bases, and 12 bases had no gene match. The CDR3 DNA is TGTGCCACCAGCAGGTCCGCCGGGACAGGGGAATCGGAGCAGTTCTTC. Amino acids: CATSRSAGTGESEQFF.

The V call is TRBV19, the J call TRBJ1-6; TRBD1 might be the D (6 bases). The CDR3 has 14 residues. CDR1 LNHDA and CDR2 SQIVND come from the germline V gene (reference sequence). V was clipped by 6 bases and J by 9 bases, with 15 bases between them. CDR3 DNA: TGTGCCAGTAGGTTTTGGGACAACAGTTCACCCCTCCACTTT. It yields the protein CASRFWDNSSPLHF.

This clone was detected only a few times. This chain uses TRBV18 with TRBJ1-4; perhaps TRBD1 as D (5 bases). The CDR3 contains 15 residues. V was pared by 3 bases and J by 2 bases, with 10 bases between. Germline CDR1 reads KGHSH; CDR2 reads LQKENI. CDR3 nucleotides: TGTGCCAGCTCACCTGACAGCTATACTAATGAAAAACTGTTTTTT. Its protein is CASSPDSYTNEKLFF.

This clone was recorded once. The V call is TRBV29-1, the J call TRBJ1-1; D may be TRBD1 (5 bases). Germline V gene data show CDR1 as SQVTM and CDR2 as ANQGSEA. The CDR3 is made up of 13 amino acids. Trimming left V 6 bases short and J 4 bases short, with 15 bases between. For the CDR3, the DNA is TGCAGCGTCCACACAGGATCGGGCACTGAAGCTTTCTTT. It translates to CSVHTGSGTEAFF.

CDR3 nucleotides: TGTGCCAGCAGCTTAGTGAGGCGGGGCAAGTACAATGAGCAGTTCTTC. This gives the protein CASSLVRRGKYNEQFF. The chain links TRBV7-3 to TRBJ2-1; D may be TRBD2 (6 bases). CDR1 is SGHTA and CDR2 is FQGTGA in the germline V gene. The CDR3 spans 16 residues. Trimming took off 2 bases at V and 4 bases at J, with 15 bases between the two ends.

As to this clone: Other DNA sequences in this specimen translate into the identical CDR3. This chain connects TRBV9 to TRBJ2-7; D unresolved. Trimming stripped 0 bases from V and 2 bases from J, with 6 bases between. Germline V lookup: CDR1 SGDLS, CDR2 YYNGEE. This CDR3 comprises 13 residues. The DNA of the CDR3 is TGTGCCAGCAGCGTAGGAGCCACCTACGAGCAGTACTTC. This translates into CASSVGATYEQYF.

CDR3 amino acids: CASSFLGAYGYTF. DNA for the CDR3: TGTGCCAGCAGTTTTCTCGGAGCCTATGGCTACACCTTC. The genes are TRBV27 and TRBJ1-2, with D unclear. V shed 3 bases and J shed 4 bases, with 9 bases lying between them. CDR1 and CDR2 from the germline V gene are MNHEY and SMNVEV (reference sequence). This CDR3 has 13 residues.

V and J are TRBV4-1 and TRBJ2-1; 7 bases match TRBD2. This CDR3 comprises 15 residues. V dropped 6 bases and J dropped 0; count of bases not matched to a gene: 5. Germline V gives CDR1 MGHRA, CDR2 YSYEKL. The CDR3 DNA reads TGCGCCAGCAGTCTAGCGGTTAGCTCCTACAATGAGCAGTTCTTC. This sequence encodes CASSLAVSSYNEQFF.

The chain is built from TRBV9 and TRBJ1-2; 7 bases are shared with TRBD1. Trimming removed 4 bases from V and 0 bases from J; junction bases left unmatched: 9. The CDR3 loop spans 16 amino acids. Germline V gives CDR1 SGDLS, CDR2 YYNGEE. CDR3 in amino acids: CASSPNTGQANYGYTF. CDR3 sequence (DNA): TGTGCCAGCAGCCCAAATACTGGACAGGCTAACTATGGCTACACCTTC.

The genes are TRBV7-2 and TRBJ2-1; 8 bases match TRBD2. This CDR3 has 16 residues. The germline gives CDR1 SGHTA, CDR2 FQGNSA. J was trimmed by 1 base and V by 1 base; bases with no gene match: 3. CDR3 nucleotide sequence: TGTGCCAGCAGCTTAGAAGCTAGCGGGTCCTACAATGAGCAGTTCTTC. Translation: CASSLEASGSYNEQFF.